The present TCR beta chain was sequenced within a study of identical twins. Template switching, a step in the protocol, added a universal primer site, and cDNA carried unique molecular identifiers. Using its own MiXCR run on the 5' RACE reads, TCRdb lists one record per CDR3 protein. Of hundreds of thousands of distinct CDR3 sequences listed, 7.5% are singletons. The CDR3 sequence is 14 residues long. Germline V gene data show CDR1 as GTSNPN and CDR2 as SVGIG (reference sequence). Losses at the gene ends were 1 base for V and 0 bases for J; bases not matched to a gene: 0. Healthy Caucasians, and only they, were the donors. This clonotype was seen many times. Its antigen is as yet unknown. General study points: Beta clonotypes that were abundant in cord blood contained fewer insertions, a pattern absent from memory repertoires.

These same records also appear under a second study, on yellow fever vaccine responses in identical twins. That report adds: Twins' T cell vaccine responses reportedly looked partly convergent, partly personalized.

This TCR came from a woman younger than 30 in good health. The chain combines TRBV30 with TRBJ2-1, with 7 bases fitting TRBD1. Sequencing input: memory (CD45RO+) T cells sorted from blood. CDR3 protein: CAWSAGGSYNEQFF. In DNA, the CDR3 is TGTGCCTGGAGTGCAGGGGGCTCCTACAATGAGCAGTTCTTC.